The rows below give T cell receptor beta chains drawn from one sample of a study of Ad26.COV2.S vaccination and SARS-CoV-2 variants. Only in-frame clones appear in the TCRdb table, and some are missing; sequencing was by immunoSEQ multiplex PCR. Of under 500,000 clones detected, roughly 90% appear once; the ten largest clones hold about 1.7%. Material: peripheral blood, obtained in a trial of Ad26.COV2.S vaccine versus placebo. The receptors were gathered from a person aged 18-60 years who received the Ad26.COV2.S COVID-19 vaccine or a placebo. The CDR3 runs from the conserved cysteine through the conserved F or W. The D gene is left open where the match is weak. For some rows the clone size is stated as once, few or many, or as a class when expanded; others skip it.

v_gene: TRBV6-1
abundance: NA
d_gene: TRBD2
j_gene: TRBJ2-1
CDR3nt: TGTGCCAGCAGTGAAGTAGTAGTTCGGGCGGGGGGCTCCTACAATGAGCAGTTCTTC
CDR3aa: CASSEVVVRAGGSYNEQFF

v_gene: TRBV7-2
abundance: NA
d_gene: TRBD2
j_gene: TRBJ2-3
CDR3nt: TGTGCCAGCAGCCCGAGCGGGGCACAATACCCCACAGATACGCAGTATTTT
CDR3aa: CASSPSGAQYPTDTQYF

v_gene: TRBV29-1
abundance: NA
d_gene: NA
j_gene: TRBJ2-1
CDR3nt: TGCAGCGTTGAAGATCATAACAGGGAGAGCTCCTACAATGAGCAGTTCTTC
CDR3aa: CSVEDHNRESSYNEQFF

v_gene: TRBV11-3
abundance: NA
d_gene: NA
j_gene: TRBJ2-1
CDR3nt: TGTGCCAGCAGTGGGACACCCTCCTACAATGAGCAGTTCTTC
CDR3aa: CASSGTPSYNEQFF

v_gene: TRBV4-1
abundance: NA
d_gene: TRBD1
j_gene: TRBJ1-5
CDR3nt: TGCGCCAGCAGCCAACCCGGTACCGGGACAGGGCTCAATCAGCCCCAGCATTTT
CDR3aa: CASSQPGTGTGLNQPQHF

v_gene: TRBV10-3
abundance: NA
d_gene: NA
j_gene: TRBJ2-7
CDR3nt: TGTGCCATCAGTGAGCCCCTGCGGAAGCTTGAAAACTCCTACGAGCAGTACTTC
CDR3aa: CAISEPLRKLENSYEQYF

v_gene: TRBV5-5
abundance: NA
d_gene: TRBD2
j_gene: TRBJ2-3
CDR3nt: TGTGCCAGCAGCGCTAGCGGCGCAGATACGCAGTATTTT
CDR3aa: CASSASGADTQYF

v_gene: TRBV10-3
abundance: NA
d_gene: TRBD2
j_gene: TRBJ2-1
CDR3nt: TGTGCCATCAGTGAGTCGGTACTAGCGGAGGTGGGGCAGTTCTTC
CDR3aa: CAISESVLAEVGQFF

v_gene: TRBV6-5
abundance: NA
d_gene: NA
j_gene: TRBJ1-2
CDR3nt: TGTGCCAGCAGTTACTCGCTTGCAGTTAACTATGGCTACACCTTC
CDR3aa: CASSYSLAVNYGYTF

v_gene: TRBV5-6
abundance: NA
d_gene: NA
j_gene: TRBJ2-7
CDR3nt: TGTGCCAGCAGCTTGGTGGGAGCCAAGGGGTCCTACGAGCAGTACTTC
CDR3aa: CASSLVGAKGSYEQYF

v_gene: TRBV6-5
abundance: NA
d_gene: TRBD1
j_gene: TRBJ1-2
CDR3nt: TGTGCCAGCAGTTACGTCAGGGGGACTGGCTACACCTTC
CDR3aa: CASSYVRGTGYTF

v_gene: TRBV29-1
abundance: NA
d_gene: NA
j_gene: TRBJ2-7
CDR3nt: TGCAGCGTTGGAGGGGGGGCAGGAGAGCAGTACTTC
CDR3aa: CSVGGGAGEQYF

v_gene: TRBV7-9
abundance: NA
d_gene: TRBD2
j_gene: TRBJ2-3
CDR3nt: TGTGCCAGCAGCCATTTAGCGGGGGGGCGTTCAGATACGCAGTATTTT
CDR3aa: CASSHLAGGRSDTQYF

v_gene: TRBV10-3
abundance: NA
d_gene: TRBD1
j_gene: TRBJ2-7
CDR3nt: TGTGCCATCAGCAGACAGGGTTGGTACGAGCAGTACTTC
CDR3aa: CAISRQGWYEQYF

v_gene: TRBV30
abundance: NA
d_gene: TRBD2
j_gene: TRBJ2-1
CDR3nt: TGTGCCTGGAGTGTGGGACTAGTGGCCCTGAGCTCCTACAATGAGCAGTTCTTC
CDR3aa: CAWSVGLVALSSYNEQFF

v_gene: TRBV6-4
abundance: NA
d_gene: NA
j_gene: TRBJ2-7
CDR3nt: TGTGCCAGCAGTGACTCTACAGGGCGCGGCGAGCAGTACTTC
CDR3aa: CASSDSTGRGEQYF

v_gene: TRBV9
abundance: NA
d_gene: NA
j_gene: TRBJ2-1
CDR3nt: TGTGCCAGCAGCCCGCCCGGCACCGTGTCCTACAATGAGCAGTTCTTC
CDR3aa: CASSPPGTVSYNEQFF

v_gene: TRBV30
abundance: NA
d_gene: NA
j_gene: TRBJ2-2
CDR3nt: TGTGCCTGGAGTGTACGAGTTGCAAGCGGGGAGCTGTTTTTT
CDR3aa: CAWSVRVASGELFF

v_gene: TRBV19
abundance: NA
d_gene: NA
j_gene: TRBJ2-7
CDR3nt: TGTGCCAGTAGTATACGGGGGTCCAACTACGAGCAGTACTTC
CDR3aa: CASSIRGSNYEQYF

v_gene: TRBV28
abundance: NA
d_gene: NA
j_gene: TRBJ1-2
CDR3nt: TGTGCCAGCACCCAAATAGTATCGTCTTATGGCTACACCTTC
CDR3aa: CASTQIVSSYGYTF

v_gene: TRBV9
abundance: NA
d_gene: NA
j_gene: TRBJ2-2
CDR3nt: TGTGCCAGCAGCGTCGTCGTGTCCGGGGAGCTGTTTTTT
CDR3aa: CASSVVVSGELFF

v_gene: TRBV5-1
abundance: NA
d_gene: TRBD2
j_gene: TRBJ2-7
CDR3nt: TGCGCCAGCAGCTTGAGCGGGGACTCCTACGAGCAGTACTTC
CDR3aa: CASSLSGDSYEQYF

v_gene: TRBV10-1
abundance: NA
d_gene: NA
j_gene: TRBJ2-5
CDR3nt: TGCGCCAGCAGTGAGTCGAAACGGGGTGGAGAGACCCAGTACTTC
CDR3aa: CASSESKRGGETQYF

v_gene: TRBV2
abundance: once
d_gene: NA
j_gene: TRBJ2-3
CDR3nt: TGTGCCAGCAGTGGTGGGGGGACGAAGACAGGGCCGCACTTATGGGATACGCAGTATTTT
CDR3aa: CASSGGGTKTGPHLWDTQYF

v_gene: TRBV7-6
abundance: once
d_gene: NA
j_gene: TRBJ2-1
CDR3nt: TGTGCCAGCAGCCCTCTCTCGAGCTCCTACAATGAGCAGTTCTTC
CDR3aa: CASSPLSSSYNEQFF

v_gene: TRBV4-1
abundance: NA
d_gene: NA
j_gene: TRBJ2-3
CDR3nt: TGCGCCAGCAGCCAAGGACCGCATACTAGCACAGATACGCAGTATTTT
CDR3aa: CASSQGPHTSTDTQYF

v_gene: TRBV7-9
abundance: NA
d_gene: NA
j_gene: TRBJ2-3
CDR3nt: TGTGCCAGCAGCTTAGCAGGGGGGCCCGCAGATACGCAGTATTTT
CDR3aa: CASSLAGGPADTQYF

v_gene: TRBV15
abundance: NA
d_gene: NA
j_gene: TRBJ2-5
CDR3nt: TGTGCCACCAGCAGAGAGGGGACCCAGTACTTC
CDR3aa: CATSREGTQYF

v_gene: TRBV11-2
abundance: NA
d_gene: NA
j_gene: TRBJ2-1
CDR3nt: TGTGCCAGCAGCTTATCTCTCGTGTCCTACAATGAGCAGTTCTTC
CDR3aa: CASSLSLVSYNEQFF

v_gene: TRBV5-1
abundance: NA
d_gene: NA
j_gene: TRBJ1-4
CDR3nt: TGCGCCAGCAGCTTGGGGGCAGTAGCTGAAAAACTGTTTTTT
CDR3aa: CASSLGAVAEKLFF

v_gene: TRBV28
abundance: NA
d_gene: TRBD1
j_gene: TRBJ1-5
CDR3nt: TGTGCCAGCACCATAGGGCCACAGGGGTGGAATCAGCCCCAGCATTTT
CDR3aa: CASTIGPQGWNQPQHF